The T cell receptor (beta chain) under discussion was sequenced for a study of T-cell memory formation after mild COVID-19. The CDR3 consists of 13 residues. Per the germline V gene, CDR1 is LGHNA and CDR2 is YNFKEQ. V was trimmed by 3 bases and J by 5 bases, leaving 10 bases between them. TCRdb used MiXCR to reprocess the 5' RACE reads, holding one entry per CDR3 protein. This table holds roughly 300,000 distinct CDR3 sequences, 15% to 20% found once. The table lists this clonotype with many counts. The material sequenced was PBMCs or a T cell subset sorted from them (not recorded which). The chain employs TRBV4-2 and TRBJ1-2; D may be TRBD1 (6 bases). The source is a man between 18 and 29 years old who had mild COVID-19 (a few samples of this study predate the infection). Cell type and time point are not known. CDR3 sequence reads: CASSHPGTYGYTF. The CDR3 nucleotides read TGTGCCAGCAGCCACCCCGGGACATATGGCTACACCTTC.